The 6 T cell receptor beta chains below come from one sample, sequenced in a study of blood T cell repertoires in COVID-19. Here immunoSEQ multiplex PCR was the method, and the copy in TCRdb shows in-frame clones only, minus some. The sample has some 30,000 clones; less than 90% are singletons. What was sequenced was peripheral blood. Receptors were obtained from a man aged 65 to 79 with active COVID-19.

As DNA, the CDR3 is TGTGCCAGCAGCCAAAACAACTACGAGCAGTACTTC. Translation: CASSQNNYEQYF. The chain is built from TRBV7-9 and TRBJ2-7, with D unresolved. Trimming stripped 5 bases from V and 3 bases from J, with 8 bases between. The CDR3 sequence is 12 residues long. The germline CDR1 and CDR2 sequences are SEHNR and FQNEAQ (reference sequence).

The J gene is TRBJ2-7, the V gene TRBV7-9; D remains unclear. CDR1 is SEHNR, CDR2 FQNEAQ, per germline (reference sequence). CDR3 length equals 15 residues. Trimming took off 0 bases at V and 2 bases at J, with 11 bases between the two ends. Here the CDR3 reads CASSLAEVVPYEQYF. Written as DNA, the CDR3 is TGTGCCAGCAGCTTAGCTGAGGTAGTGCCCTACGAGCAGTACTTC.

The V and J genes are TRBV12-5 and TRBJ1-5, with 7 bases aligning to TRBD1. The CDR3 has 16 residues. The trim removed 0 bases at V and 2 bases at J, leaving 4 bases unmatched. Germline V CDR1 and CDR2: LGHNT, FRNRAP. The CDR3 DNA sequence: TGTGCTAGTGGTTTGGTGACAGGGAAGGGCAATCAGCCCCAGCATTTT. Amino acids: CASGLVTGKGNQPQHF.

The chain uses TRBV7-2 and TRBJ2-1, with 7 bases identical to TRBD1. Germline V gene sequence: CDR1 SGHTA, CDR2 FQGNSA. Trimming removed 1 base from V and 4 bases from J; junction bases left unmatched: 1. This CDR3 region has 14 residues. The CDR3 region is CASSLGTGYNEQFF. The CDR3 bases are TGTGCCAGCAGCTTAGGGACAGGATACAATGAGCAGTTCTTC.

V gene TRBV28 combines with J gene TRBJ2-2; D not certain. The CDR3 is 14 amino acids. V lost 3 bases, J lost 5 bases, and 10 bases lay in between. CDR1 is MDHEN, CDR2 SYDVKM, per germline. The CDR3 DNA follows: TGTGCCAGCAGTTTTGGGCCGCAAACCGGGGAGCTGTTTTTT. Translated, it gives CASSFGPQTGELFF.

This clone turned up a few times. The chain uses TRBV6-6 and TRBJ2-7; D is unclear. V lost 6 bases, J lost 5 bases, and 8 bases lay in between. Germline CDR1 and CDR2: MNHNY and SVGAGI (reference sequence). The CDR3 is made up of 11 amino acids. The CDR3 DNA sequence: TGTGCCAGCAGCTATAAGCACGAGCAGTACTTC. Amino acid sequence: CASSYKHEQYF.